A selection of T cell receptor beta chains follows, all from one sample in a study of beta chain features in type 1 diabetes. Profiled with immunoSEQ multiplex PCR; TCRdb holds only in-frame clones, not every one. The sample lists 900,000 or so clones, roughly 16% occurring once. Specimen: naive CD4+ T cells from blood. These receptors were collected from a woman aged 18-30 years in good health. The CDR3 runs from the conserved cysteine through the conserved F or W. D genes are given only for firm matches. The listing skips clone size in some rows; elsewhere it reads once, few, many or a size class.

j_call | v_call | d_call | clone_size | cdr3_aa | cdr3_nt
TRBJ2-1 | TRBV4-3 | TRBD2 | few | CASSQVGGRAVNEQFF | TGCGCCAGCAGCCAAGTGGGCGGGAGGGCCGTCAATGAGCAGTTCTTC
TRBJ1-2 | TRBV6-5 | TRBD1 | - | CASSSGTGANYGYTF | TGTGCCAGCAGCTCCGGGACAGGGGCAAACTATGGCTACACCTTC
TRBJ2-5 | TRBV7-7 | TRBD2 | - | CASSSRLAGETQYF | TGTGCTAGCAGCTCCCGGCTAGCGGGGGAGACCCAGTACTTC
TRBJ2-1 | TRBV11-2 | - | few | CASTPVVRGEQFF | TGTGCCAGCACCCCAGTAGTGCGGGGTGAGCAGTTCTTC
TRBJ2-7 | TRBV28 | TRBD2 | - | CASSSSSLAGHYEQYF | TGTGCCAGCAGTTCATCTTCCCTAGCGGGCCACTACGAGCAGTACTTC
TRBJ2-1 | TRBV5-4 | - | - | CASSPNEGIYNEQFF | TGTGCCAGCAGCCCAAATGAGGGAATCTACAATGAGCAGTTCTTC
TRBJ1-2 | TRBV10-3 | TRBD1 | once | CAISGAGTGTNYGYTF | TGTGCCATCAGTGGGGCCGGGACAGGGACCAACTATGGCTACACCTTC
TRBJ2-1 | TRBV19 | TRBD1 | few | CASSLTGDTYNEQFF | TGTGCCAGTAGCCTAACAGGGGACACCTACAATGAGCAGTTCTTC
TRBJ2-5 | TRBV28 | - | - | CASSFAETQYF | TGTGCCAGCAGTTTTGCTGAGACCCAGTACTTC
TRBJ2-3 | TRBV27 | TRBD2 | few | CASSFNAGVRTDTQYF | TGTGCCAGCAGTTTCAACGCGGGAGTCCGTACAGATACGCAGTATTTT
TRBJ2-1 | TRBV2 | - | - | CASSKEGENEQFF | TGTGCCAGCAGCAAAGAGGGGGAGAATGAGCAGTTCTTC
TRBJ1-3 | TRBV4-3 | - | few | CASSQGLGNTIYF | TGCGCCAGCAGCCAGGGACTAGGAAACACCATATATTTT
TRBJ2-4 | TRBV7-2 | TRBD2 | many | CASSSLEGRGGQYF | TGTGCCAGCAGCTCCTTGGAGGGGAGGGGCGGTCAGTACTTC
TRBJ1-2 | TRBV28 | - | few | CASSLHTNYGYTF | TGTGCCAGCAGTTTACATACCAACTATGGCTACACCTTC
TRBJ2-1 | TRBV2 | TRBD1 | few | CASRRQGALDEQFF | TGTGCCAGCAGAAGACAGGGGGCGTTGGATGAGCAGTTCTTC
TRBJ2-5 | TRBV7-2 | - | few | CASSKNQETQYF | TGTGCCAGCAGCAAGAACCAAGAGACCCAGTACTTC
TRBJ2-3 | TRBV18 | - | - | CASSPTKAGTTVDTQYF | TGTGCCAGCTCACCAACCAAGGCCGGGACGACTGTGGATACGCAGTATTTT
TRBJ1-2 | TRBV10-3 | - | few | CASGTGGFFF | TGTGCCAGCGGAACCGGGGGGTTTTTCTTC
TRBJ1-2 | TRBV27 | TRBD1 | - | CASSTVGTGGKDSGYTF | TGTGCCAGCTCCACAGTCGGGACAGGGGGGAAAGATTCTGGCTACACCTTC
TRBJ2-7 | TRBV11-3 | - | - | CASSLVSQGEQYF | TGTGCCAGCAGCTTAGTTTCCCAAGGGGAGCAGTACTTC
TRBJ1-1 | TRBV19 | TRBD1 | few | CATSQTDRGYDTEAFF | TGTGCCACCAGCCAAACGGACAGGGGATATGACACTGAAGCTTTCTTT
TRBJ2-5 | TRBV2 | - | few | CASSVGQLRSTQYF | TGTGCCAGCAGTGTAGGGCAGTTGCGTTCAACCCAGTACTTC
TRBJ2-1 | TRBV6-6 | - | - | CASSYFGSYNEQFF | TGTGCCAGCAGTTACTTCGGCTCCTACAATGAGCAGTTCTTC
TRBJ2-1 | TRBV7-6 | TRBD2 | once | CASSLLGSGSYNEQFF | TGTGCCAGCAGCTTATTAGGTAGCGGGTCCTACAATGAGCAGTTCTTC
TRBJ2-1 | TRBV7-2 | - | few | CASSIHLDNEQFF | TGTGCCAGCAGCATACATCTAGACAATGAGCAGTTCTTC
TRBJ1-2 | TRBV19 | TRBD1 | - | CASTTSGTGGLGYTF | TGTGCCAGTACTACATCCGGGACAGGGGGACTTGGCTACACCTTC
TRBJ2-2 | TRBV19 | - | - | CASTSGATTGELFF | -
TRBJ2-1 | TRBV14 | - | - | CASSQDHGPVFDNEQLF | TGTGCCAGCAGCCAAGACCACGGCCCCGTATTCGACAATGAGCAGCTCTTC
TRBJ2-1 | TRBV29-1 | - | few | CSVGGERSTIGQFF | TGCAGCGTTGGTGGTGAGCGGTCCACAATAGGGCAGTTCTTC
TRBJ2-3 | TRBV7-3 | TRBD1 | - | CASSLHAGTVADTQYF | TGTGCCAGCAGCTTACACGCCGGGACAGTCGCAGATACGCAGTATTTT
TRBJ2-1 | TRBV9 | - | - | CASSHASFGYEQFF | TGTGCCAGCAGCCACGCTAGTTTTGGTTATGAGCAGTTCTTC
TRBJ2-7 | TRBV7-2 | TRBD1 | - | CASSLGTGTGLYEQYF | TGTGCCAGCAGCTTAGGAACCGGGACAGGGCTCTACGAGCAGTACTTC
TRBJ2-1 | TRBV7-9 | TRBD2 | - | CASSLGTSSNEQFF | TGTGCCAGCAGCTTGGGGACTAGTAGCAATGAGCAGTTCTTC
TRBJ1-1 | TRBV7-2 | TRBD1 | - | CASSQTGSRRAFF | TGTGCCAGCAGCCAGACAGGGAGTAGGAGGGCTTTCTTT
TRBJ2-7 | TRBV9 | - | - | CASSVDVGGGAYEQYF | TGTGCCAGCAGCGTAGATGTTGGGGGAGGTGCCTACGAGCAGTACTTC
TRBJ2-1 | TRBV28 | - | - | CASSLAGRGYNEQFF | TGTGCCAGCAGTTTAGCGGGCAGGGGATACAATGAGCAGTTCTTC
TRBJ2-4 | TRBV28 | - | - | CASTPSSNGIAKNIQYF | TGTGCCAGCACCCCGTCGAGTAATGGAATAGCCAAAAACATTCAGTACTTC
TRBJ2-5 | TRBV29-1 | TRBD2 | few | CSVVPSGLHETQYF | TGCAGCGTTGTGCCTAGCGGCCTCCACGAGACCCAGTACTTC
TRBJ2-1 | TRBV5-1 | TRBD2 | - | CASSPIAGGYYNEQFF | TGCGCCAGCAGCCCCATAGCGGGAGGGTACTACAATGAGCAGTTCTTC
TRBJ2-3 | TRBV4-2 | TRBD2 | - | CASSPRTSGNGDTQYF | TGTGCCAGCAGCCCCCGGACTAGCGGGAACGGAGATACGCAGTATTTT
TRBJ2-6 | TRBV5-1 | TRBD2 | - | CASSPRTSGSSGANVLTF | TGCGCCAGCAGCCCCCGGACTAGCGGAAGCTCTGGGGCCAACGTCCTGACTTTC
TRBJ2-7 | TRBV9 | TRBD1 | - | CASSVRADRGAYEQYF | TGTGCCAGCAGCGTACGGGCAGACAGGGGTGCCTACGAGCAGTACTTC
TRBJ1-2 | TRBV28 | TRBD1 | - | CASSRGQGPTLGGYTF | TGTGCCAGCAGTCGTGGACAGGGACCCACCCTGGGCGGCTACACCTTC